The next 9 T cell receptor beta chains were all read from a single sample in a study of shared clonotypes between healthy human individuals. The assay was immunoSEQ multiplex PCR, and TCRdb's table has in-frame clones only and misses some. The table lists a few million clones, 85% to 95% of them singletons. Sequences were obtained from naive CD4+ T cells from PBMCs. Subset in this sample: CD45RA+ positively selected. All receptors derive from a man younger than 35 in good health. Some clones in this sample may be carry-over from other donors' samples.

Remarks on this clone: The same CDR3 also results from other DNA sequences found in this sample. The chain joins TRBV30 to TRBJ2-2; the D is unclear. CDR1 and CDR2 (germline): GTSNPN, SVGIG (reference sequence). V was clipped by 0 bases and J by 1 base, with 6 bases between them. This CDR3 contains 14 residues. As DNA, the CDR3 is TGTGCCTGGAGTGTTTCAGGGAACACCGGGGAGCTGTTTTTT. It encodes CAWSVSGNTGELFF.

This chain connects TRBV27 to TRBJ2-7; 8 bases match TRBD2. V lost 3 bases, J lost 3 bases, and 4 bases stayed unmatched. The CDR3 spans 14 residues. Germline V gene lookup returns CDR1 MNHEY and CDR2 SMNVEV (reference sequence). As DNA, the CDR3 is TGTGCCAGCAGTTTCTCACTAGCGGACTACGAGCAGTACTTC. Translation gives CASSFSLADYEQYF.

J is TRBJ1-1 and V is TRBV11-2; D unclear. CDR1 SGHAT and CDR2 FQNNGV come from the germline V gene. Trimming stripped 2 bases from V and 1 base from J, with 11 bases between. The CDR3 is 15 residues long. The CDR3, as DNA: TGTGCCAGCAGCTTATTTAGACTGACGAACACTGAAGCTTTCTTT. Translation: CASSLFRLTNTEAFF.

J is TRBJ1-4 and V is TRBV18; TRBD1 matches at 8 bases. V lost 2 bases, J lost 5 bases, and 7 bases stayed unmatched. In germline, CDR1 is KGHSH, CDR2 LQKENI. This CDR3 comprises 16 residues. The CDR3 sequence: CASSPSRGRLNEKLFF. CDR3 bases: TGTGCCAGCTCACCAAGCAGGGGGCGGCTAAATGAAAAACTGTTTTTT.

This clone was picked up a small number of times. The rearrangement joins TRBV18 to TRBJ1-4; tentative D call: TRBD1 (5 bases). The V end was cut by 4 bases, the J end by 6 bases, with 9 bases between. CDR1 KGHSH and CDR2 LQKENI come from the germline V gene. There are 13 residues in the CDR3. CDR3 amino acids: CASSRGVDEKLFF. CDR3 coding DNA: TGTGCCAGCTCACGGGGGGTTGATGAAAAACTGTTTTTT.

The rearrangement uses TRBV5-1 and TRBJ1-1; no definite D call. CDR1 is SGHRS, CDR2 YFSETQ, per germline. V lost 3 bases and J 0 bases, leaving 12 bases between the germline ends. The CDR3 has 15 residues. Written as DNA, the CDR3 is TGCGCCAGCAGCTCCATTTGGGGAATGAACACTGAAGCTTTCTTT. This gives the protein CASSSIWGMNTEAFF.

The chain uses TRBV1 and TRBJ2-3. TRBV1 is reported as a pseudogene. The CDR3 has 12 residues. The CDR3 reads CTSSRPTDTQYF. CDR3 coding DNA: TGCACCAGCAGTCGCCCCACAGATACGCAGTATTTT.

The rearrangement joins TRBV9 to TRBJ2-1; 13 positions match TRBD2. CDR1 and CDR2 from the germline V gene are SGDLS and YYNGEE. With 3 bases clipped from V and 7 bases from J, the junction kept 7 bases outside the gene matches. This CDR3 has 16 residues. The CDR3 bases are TGTGCCAGCAGCGAACAACTAGCGGGAGGGCTAAATGAGCAGTTCTTC. Encoded protein: CASSEQLAGGLNEQFF. The full variable domain, in which reference TRBV9 and TRBJ2-1 provide the parts outside the CDR3, is DSGVTQTPKHLITATGQRVTLRCSPRSGDLSVYWYQQSLDQGLQFLIQYYNGEERAKGNILERFSAQQFPDLHSELNLSSLELGDSALYFCASSEQLAGGLNEQFFGPGTRLTVL.

The chain links TRBV9 to TRBJ2-2, with D unclear. The CDR3 sequence is 14 residues long. The V end was cut by 0 bases, the J end by 5 bases, with 8 bases between. The germline V gene encodes CDR1 SGDLS and CDR2 YYNGEE. The CDR3 region has the DNA TGTGCCAGCAGCGTAGATATGAATACCGGGGAGCTGTTTTTT. Its protein is CASSVDMNTGELFF. The variable domain in full, completed from reference TRBV9 and TRBJ2-2, reads DSGVTQTPKHLITATGQRVTLRCSPRSGDLSVYWYQQSLDQGLQFLIQYYNGEERAKGNILERFSAQQFPDLHSELNLSSLELGDSALYFCASSVDMNTGELFFGEGSRLTVL.